The rows below give T cell receptor beta chains drawn from one sample of a study of blood T cell repertoires in COVID-19. Generated by immunoSEQ multiplex PCR, the TCRdb table keeps only in-frame clones and is missing some. The sample has 200,000 or so clones, 83% seen once. Sequencing input: PBMCs or T cells enriched from blood (not recorded which). These receptors came from a woman aged 50 to 65 who had been exposed to COVID-19. Each CDR3 is given with its conserved first and last residue. Fields, in order: J gene, CDR3 length, V gene, D gene, clone size, CDR3 DNA, CDR3 protein. A D gene is named only where the DNA matches it firmly. Some rows have no size entry. The others give once, few or many, or a class for an expanded clone.

j_gene: TRBJ1-5; len: 16; v_gene: TRBV6-2/TRBV6-3; d_gene: -; abundance: -; CDR3nt: TGTGCCAGCAGTTACTCTGGGTTCGAGGGCAATCAGCCCCAGCATTTT; CDR3aa: CASSYSGFEGNQPQHF
j_gene: TRBJ2-7; len: 16; v_gene: TRBV15; d_gene: TRBD1; abundance: -; CDR3nt: TGTGCCACCAGCAGAGCCTTATTGACAGGGTCCTACGAGCAGTACTTC; CDR3aa: CATSRALLTGSYEQYF
j_gene: TRBJ2-1; len: 15; v_gene: TRBV10-3; d_gene: TRBD2; abundance: once; CDR3nt: TGTGCTTCACTAGCGGGGGGTCCGCTCCACAATGAGCAGTTCTTC; CDR3aa: CASLAGGPLHNEQFF
j_gene: TRBJ1-2; len: 12; v_gene: TRBV7-2; d_gene: -; abundance: -; CDR3nt: TGTGCCAGCAGCCTAGACAGCCATGGCTACACCTTC; CDR3aa: CASSLDSHGYTF
j_gene: TRBJ2-5; len: 13; v_gene: TRBV10-1; d_gene: -; abundance: -; CDR3nt: TGCGCCAGCAGTGAGGCGGGCGGGGAGACCCAGTACTTC; CDR3aa: CASSEAGGETQYF
j_gene: TRBJ1-1; len: 15; v_gene: TRBV19; d_gene: -; abundance: -; CDR3nt: TGTGCCAGTAGTACCCGATACAGGGCAGGGACTGAAGCTTTCTTT; CDR3aa: CASSTRYRAGTEAFF
j_gene: TRBJ2-7; len: 14; v_gene: TRBV7-2; d_gene: TRBD2; abundance: -; CDR3nt: TGTGCCAGCAGCTTAGGGGGACTAGGGGACCCCCAGTACTTC; CDR3aa: CASSLGGLGDPQYF
j_gene: TRBJ1-2; len: 18; v_gene: TRBV18; d_gene: TRBD1; abundance: -; CDR3nt: TGTGCCAGCTCACGGTCATCCGGGACAGGGGGCCTAATATATGGCTACACCTTC; CDR3aa: CASSRSSGTGGLIYGYTF
j_gene: TRBJ1-3; len: 15; v_gene: TRBV15; d_gene: -; abundance: -; CDR3nt: TGTGCCACCAGCAGAGACAGGGCCTCAGGAAACACCATATATTTT; CDR3aa: CATSRDRASGNTIYF
j_gene: TRBJ2-3; len: 15; v_gene: TRBV9; d_gene: TRBD1; abundance: -; CDR3nt: TGTGCCAGCACTTATGACAGGGACGGCACAGATACGCAGTATTTT; CDR3aa: CASTYDRDGTDTQYF
j_gene: TRBJ2-7; len: 14; v_gene: TRBV15; d_gene: -; abundance: -; CDR3nt: TGTGCCACCAGCTCCCAGGGGCAGATCTACGAGCAGTACTTC; CDR3aa: CATSSQGQIYEQYF
j_gene: TRBJ2-7; len: 14; v_gene: TRBV19; d_gene: TRBD1; abundance: -; CDR3nt: TGTGCCAGTAGTATCGCGACAGGGGGATACGAGCAGTACTTC; CDR3aa: CASSIATGGYEQYF
j_gene: TRBJ1-1; len: 11; v_gene: TRBV7-9; d_gene: -; abundance: -; CDR3nt: TGTGCCATAGGAGCGAACACTGAAGCTTTCTTT; CDR3aa: CAIGANTEAFF
j_gene: TRBJ1-5; len: 14; v_gene: TRBV7-9; d_gene: TRBD1; abundance: -; CDR3nt: TGTGCCAGCAGCCCTTCAGGGGGTCTTCAGCCCCAGCATTTT; CDR3aa: CASSPSGGLQPQHF
j_gene: TRBJ2-1; len: 13; v_gene: TRBV7-8; d_gene: -; abundance: -; CDR3nt: TGTGCCAGCAGCTTAGAGACTAGGAATGAGCAGTTCTTC; CDR3aa: CASSLETRNEQFF
j_gene: TRBJ2-1; len: 15; v_gene: TRBV7-9; d_gene: TRBD2; abundance: -; CDR3nt: TGTGCCAGCAGCCTTACTAGCGGGGCGAAGAGTGAGCAGTTCTTC; CDR3aa: CASSLTSGAKSEQFF
j_gene: TRBJ2-5; len: 15; v_gene: TRBV14; d_gene: -; abundance: -; CDR3nt: TGTGCCAGCAGCCGCCGCCATCCGAACCGGGAGACCCAGTACTTC; CDR3aa: CASSRRHPNRETQYF
j_gene: TRBJ1-6; len: 12; v_gene: TRBV7-6; d_gene: -; abundance: -; CDR3nt: TGTGCCAGCACCCTCTTGAGATCACCCCTCCACTTT; CDR3aa: CASTLLRSPLHF
j_gene: TRBJ2-2; len: 15; v_gene: TRBV2; d_gene: TRBD2; abundance: -; CDR3nt: TGTGCCAGCAGTGGTAGGAGCGGGGACACCGGGGAGCTGTTTTTT; CDR3aa: CASSGRSGDTGELFF
j_gene: TRBJ2-7; len: 15; v_gene: TRBV7-2; d_gene: TRBD2; abundance: -; CDR3nt: TGTGCCAGCAGCTACGGACTAGCGGGGACCTACGAGCAGTACTTC; CDR3aa: CASSYGLAGTYEQYF